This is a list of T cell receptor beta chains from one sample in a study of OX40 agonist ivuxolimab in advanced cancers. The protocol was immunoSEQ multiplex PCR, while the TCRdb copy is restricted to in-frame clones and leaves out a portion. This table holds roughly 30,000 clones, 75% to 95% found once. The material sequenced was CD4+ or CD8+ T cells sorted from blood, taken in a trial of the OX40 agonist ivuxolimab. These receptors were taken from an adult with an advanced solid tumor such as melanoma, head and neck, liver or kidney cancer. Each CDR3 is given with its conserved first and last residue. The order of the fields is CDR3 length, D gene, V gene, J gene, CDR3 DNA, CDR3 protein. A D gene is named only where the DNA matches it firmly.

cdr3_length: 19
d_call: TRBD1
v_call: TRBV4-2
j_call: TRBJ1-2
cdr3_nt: TGTGCCAGCAGCCAAGATCTTGTCGGGACAGCCATGGGAGAATATGGCTACACCTTC
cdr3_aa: CASSQDLVGTAMGEYGYTF

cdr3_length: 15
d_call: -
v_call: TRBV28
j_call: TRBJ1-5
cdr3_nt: TGTGCCAGCAGTCAATGGACTGCGAGCAATCAGCCCCAGCATTTT
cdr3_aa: CASSQWTASNQPQHF

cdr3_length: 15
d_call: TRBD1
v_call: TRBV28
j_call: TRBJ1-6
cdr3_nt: TGTGCCAGCAGTCAGGGGGACAGTAATAATTCACCCCTCCACTTT
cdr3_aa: CASSQGDSNNSPLHF

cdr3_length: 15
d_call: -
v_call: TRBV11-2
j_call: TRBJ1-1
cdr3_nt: TGTGCCAGCAGCTTAGGTCAGGGGCCGTCGGCTGAAGCTTTCTTT
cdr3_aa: CASSLGQGPSAEAFF

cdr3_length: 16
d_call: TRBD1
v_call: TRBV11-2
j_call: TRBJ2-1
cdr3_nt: TGTGCCAGCAGCTTAGTGGCGACAGGGGAAGGCAATGAGCAGTTCTTC
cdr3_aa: CASSLVATGEGNEQFF

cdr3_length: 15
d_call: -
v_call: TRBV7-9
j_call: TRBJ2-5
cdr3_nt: TGTGCCAGCAGCGAACGACAGGATAGATGGGAGACCCAGTACTTC
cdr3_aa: CASSERQDRWETQYF

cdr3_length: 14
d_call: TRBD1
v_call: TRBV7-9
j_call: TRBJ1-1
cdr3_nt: TGTGCCAGCGCCGGGACAGGGTTGATCACTGAAGCTTTCTTT
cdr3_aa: CASAGTGLITEAFF

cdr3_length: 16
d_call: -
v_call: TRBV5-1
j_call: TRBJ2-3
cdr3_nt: TGCGCCAGCAGAGGGGTCGGCGAGTTTTTCGCAGATACGCAGTATTTT
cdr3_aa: CASRGVGEFFADTQYF

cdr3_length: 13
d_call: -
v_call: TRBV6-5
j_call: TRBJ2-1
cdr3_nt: TGTGCCAGCAGTTACAAATCACTAGGCGCGCAGTTCTTC
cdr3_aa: CASSYKSLGAQFF

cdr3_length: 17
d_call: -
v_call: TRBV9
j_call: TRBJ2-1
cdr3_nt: TGTGCCAGCAGCGTCGCGGGACAGTTGGAGCCCTACAATGAGCAGTTCTTC
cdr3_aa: CASSVAGQLEPYNEQFF

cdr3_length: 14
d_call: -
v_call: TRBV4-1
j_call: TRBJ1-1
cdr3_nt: TGCGCCAGCAGCCAAGAAGCGGGGTGGACTGAAGCTTTCTTT
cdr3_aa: CASSQEAGWTEAFF

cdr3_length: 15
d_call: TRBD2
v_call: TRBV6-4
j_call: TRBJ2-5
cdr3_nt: TGTGCCAGCAGTGCTGGCGGGGGGTCCCAAGAGACCCAGTACTTC
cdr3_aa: CASSAGGGSQETQYF

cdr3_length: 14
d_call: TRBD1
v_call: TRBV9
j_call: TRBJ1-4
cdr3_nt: TGTGCCAGCGGAGGGGGCGCAACTAATGAAAAACTGTTTTTT
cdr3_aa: CASGGGATNEKLFF

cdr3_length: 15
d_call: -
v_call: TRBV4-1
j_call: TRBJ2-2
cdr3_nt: TGCGCCAGCAGCCAACTATGGGGGGACTCCGGGGAGCTGTTTTTT
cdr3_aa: CASSQLWGDSGELFF

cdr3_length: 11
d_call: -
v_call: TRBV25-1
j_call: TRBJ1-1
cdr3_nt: TGTGCCAGCACCATAGGCGCTGAAGCTTTCTTT
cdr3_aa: CASTIGAEAFF

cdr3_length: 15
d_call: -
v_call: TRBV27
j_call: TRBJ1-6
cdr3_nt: TGTGCCAGCAGTTTATCCGCCGGGTTAGGTTCACCCCTCCACTTT
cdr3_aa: CASSLSAGLGSPLHF

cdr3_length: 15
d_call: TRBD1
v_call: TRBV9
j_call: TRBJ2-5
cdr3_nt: TGTGCCAGCAGCGTAGATACAGGGGGCCAAGAGACCCAGTACTTC
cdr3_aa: CASSVDTGGQETQYF